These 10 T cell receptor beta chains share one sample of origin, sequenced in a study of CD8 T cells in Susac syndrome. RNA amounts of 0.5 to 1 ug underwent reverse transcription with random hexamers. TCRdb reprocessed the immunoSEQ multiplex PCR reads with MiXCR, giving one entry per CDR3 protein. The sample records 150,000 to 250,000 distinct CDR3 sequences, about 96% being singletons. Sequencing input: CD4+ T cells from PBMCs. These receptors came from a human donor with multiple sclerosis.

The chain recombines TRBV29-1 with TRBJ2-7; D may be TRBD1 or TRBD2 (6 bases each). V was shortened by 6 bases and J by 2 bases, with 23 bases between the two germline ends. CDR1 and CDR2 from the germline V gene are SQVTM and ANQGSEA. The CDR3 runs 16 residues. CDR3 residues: CSVGVLGWGAPYEQYF. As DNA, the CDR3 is TGCAGCGTAGGAGTCCTGGGGTGGGGGGCGCCCTACGAGCAGTACTTC.

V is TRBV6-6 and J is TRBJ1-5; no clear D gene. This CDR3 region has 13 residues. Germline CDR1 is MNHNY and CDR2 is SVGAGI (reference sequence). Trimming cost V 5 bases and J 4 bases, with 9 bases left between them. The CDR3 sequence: CASSRPENQPQHF. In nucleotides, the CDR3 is TGTGCCAGCAGTCGCCCGGAGAATCAGCCCCAGCATTTT.

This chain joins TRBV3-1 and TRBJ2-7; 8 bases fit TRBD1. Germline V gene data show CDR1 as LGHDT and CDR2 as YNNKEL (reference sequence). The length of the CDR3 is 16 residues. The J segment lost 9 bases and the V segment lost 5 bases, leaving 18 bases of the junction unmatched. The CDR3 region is CASSNRLQGALRAQYF. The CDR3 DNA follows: TGTGCCAGCAGCAACCGACTTCAGGGGGCCCTACGCGCGCAGTACTTC.

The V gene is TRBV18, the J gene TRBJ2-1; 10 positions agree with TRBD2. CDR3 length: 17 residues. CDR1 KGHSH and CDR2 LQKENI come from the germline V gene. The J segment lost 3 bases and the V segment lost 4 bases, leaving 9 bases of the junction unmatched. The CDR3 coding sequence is TGTGCCAGCTCACGGGGGCCCGGACTAGCGGACTACAATGAGCAGTTCTTC. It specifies CASSRGPGLADYNEQFF.

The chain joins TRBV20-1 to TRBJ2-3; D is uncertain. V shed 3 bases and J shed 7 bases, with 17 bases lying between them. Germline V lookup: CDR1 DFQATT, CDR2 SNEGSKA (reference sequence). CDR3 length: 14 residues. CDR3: CSARNSPADNTQYF. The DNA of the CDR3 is TGCAGTGCTAGGAACTCTCCCGCAGATAATACGCAGTATTTT.

The CDR3 loop reads CAWRDRRPHGYTF. The CDR3 DNA reads as TGTGCCTGGAGGGACAGGAGACCTCATGGCTACACCTTC. V is TRBV30 and J is TRBJ1-2; 7 nucleotides agree with TRBD1. The length of the CDR3 is 13 residues. Germline V gene sequence: CDR1 GTSNPN, CDR2 SVGIG (reference sequence). Trimming cost V 3 bases and J 6 bases; bases outside gene matches: 7.

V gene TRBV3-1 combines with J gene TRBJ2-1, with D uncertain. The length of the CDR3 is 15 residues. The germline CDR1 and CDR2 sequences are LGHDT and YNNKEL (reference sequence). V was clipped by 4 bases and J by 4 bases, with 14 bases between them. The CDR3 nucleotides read TGTGCCAGCAGCCTATCTTCGGACCAATACAATGAGCAGTTCTTC. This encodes CASSLSSDQYNEQFF.

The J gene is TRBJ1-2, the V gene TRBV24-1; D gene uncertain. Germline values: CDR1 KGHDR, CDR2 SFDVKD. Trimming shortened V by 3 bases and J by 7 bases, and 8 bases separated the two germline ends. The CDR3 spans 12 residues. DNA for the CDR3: TGTGCCACCAGTGATCATCTGGGTGGCTACACCTTC. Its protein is CATSDHLGGYTF.

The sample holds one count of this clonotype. The CDR3 DNA is TGTGCCTGGACCAGGGGGGCCTATCCGCAGTATTTT. As protein: CAWTRGAYPQYF. This chain uses TRBV30 with TRBJ2-3; possibly TRBD1 for D (7 bases). The CDR3 covers 12 residues. V was shortened by 4 bases and J by 10 bases, with 15 bases between the two germline ends. Germline V gene lookup returns CDR1 GTSNPN and CDR2 SVGIG (reference sequence).

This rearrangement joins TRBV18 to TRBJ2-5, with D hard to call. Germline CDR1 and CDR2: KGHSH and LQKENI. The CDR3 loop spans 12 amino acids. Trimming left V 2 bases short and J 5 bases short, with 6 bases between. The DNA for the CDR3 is TGTGCCAGCTCACCAAGCGACGAGACCCAGTACTTC. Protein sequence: CASSPSDETQYF.